The T cell receptor beta chain described here comes from a study of long-term antiretroviral therapy in people with HIV. The run of the v3.0 immunoSEQ assay was at survey level. TCRdb keeps only in-frame clones here, not all; method: immunoSEQ multiplex PCR. The sample contains some 20,000 clones, around 80% of which appear only once. Participants who had HIV were, without exception, treated in the United States. The CDR3 contains 19 residues. CDR1 SNHLY and CDR2 FYNNEI come from the germline V gene. The J segment lost 0 bases and the V segment lost 3 bases, leaving 11 bases of the junction unmatched.

Here the sequenced sample was unsorted PBMCs, taken 2.9 years after starting antiretroviral therapy. This sequence originates from a woman aged 25 to 39 with HIV. This chain links TRBV2 with TRBJ2-6; 7 nucleotides match TRBD1. CDR3 bases: TGTGCCAGCAGTGAGCACCGACAGGGAGTAAGCTCTGGGGCCAACGTCCTGACTTTC. It translates to CASSEHRQGVSSGANVLTF.